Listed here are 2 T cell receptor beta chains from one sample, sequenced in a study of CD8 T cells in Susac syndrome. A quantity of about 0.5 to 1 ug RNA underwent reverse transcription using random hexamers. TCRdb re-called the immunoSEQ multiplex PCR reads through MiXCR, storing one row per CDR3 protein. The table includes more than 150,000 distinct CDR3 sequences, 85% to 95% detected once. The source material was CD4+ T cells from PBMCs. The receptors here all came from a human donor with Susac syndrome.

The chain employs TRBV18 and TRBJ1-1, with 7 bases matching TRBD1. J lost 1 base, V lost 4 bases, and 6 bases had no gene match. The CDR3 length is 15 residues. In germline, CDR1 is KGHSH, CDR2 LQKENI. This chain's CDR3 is CASSLRTGQNTEAFF. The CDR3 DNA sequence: TGTGCCAGCTCACTCCGGACAGGACAGAACACTGAAGCTTTCTTT.

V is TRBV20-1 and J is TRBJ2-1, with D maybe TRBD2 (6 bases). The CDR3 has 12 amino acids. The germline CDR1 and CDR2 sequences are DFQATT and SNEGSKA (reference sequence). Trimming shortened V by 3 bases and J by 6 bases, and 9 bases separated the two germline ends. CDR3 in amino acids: CSARGLINEQFF. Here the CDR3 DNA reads TGCAGTGCTAGGGGACTCATCAATGAGCAGTTCTTC.